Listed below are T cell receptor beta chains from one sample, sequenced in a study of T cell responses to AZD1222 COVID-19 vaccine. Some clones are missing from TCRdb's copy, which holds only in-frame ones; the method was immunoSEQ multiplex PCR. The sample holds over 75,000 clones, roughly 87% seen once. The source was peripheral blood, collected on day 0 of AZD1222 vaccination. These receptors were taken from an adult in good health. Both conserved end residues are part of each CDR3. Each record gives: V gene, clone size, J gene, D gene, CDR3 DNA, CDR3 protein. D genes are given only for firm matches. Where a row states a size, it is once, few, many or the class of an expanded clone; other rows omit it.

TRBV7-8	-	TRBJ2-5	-	TGTGCCAGCAGCTTAGCGGGACAACGAGAGACCCAGTACTTC	CASSLAGQRETQYF
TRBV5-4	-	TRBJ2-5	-	TGTGCCAGCAGCTCGGGACACCGCGGACGCCAAGAGACCCAGTACTTC	CASSSGHRGRQETQYF
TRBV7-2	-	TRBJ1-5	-	TGTGCCAGCAGCTTAGTAGTAGCCGCTGAACAGCCCCAGCATTTT	CASSLVVAAEQPQHF
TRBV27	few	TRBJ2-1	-	TGTGCCAGCATAAGACGGGCAGGGCTACACAATGAGCAGTTCTTC	CASIRRAGLHNEQFF
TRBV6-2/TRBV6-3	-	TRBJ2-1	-	TGTGCCAGCAGTAACGGGCCCGTGCAGTTCTTC	CASSNGPVQFF
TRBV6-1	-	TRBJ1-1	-	TGTGCCAGCAGTGAAATGGGGCGAGGAGCTTTCTTT	CASSEMGRGAFF
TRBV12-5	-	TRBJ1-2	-	TGTGCTAGTGGTTTGGGAGGCATGGCCTATGGCTACACCTTC	CASGLGGMAYGYTF
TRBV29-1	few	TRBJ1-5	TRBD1	TGCAGCGTTGGGTTAGGGGGCGGCAATCAGCCCCAGCATTTT	CSVGLGGGNQPQHF
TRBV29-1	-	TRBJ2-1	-	TGCAGCGTTGATAAGGGGCCTAGCTACAATGAGCAGTTCTTC	CSVDKGPSYNEQFF
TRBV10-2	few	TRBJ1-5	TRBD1	TGCGCCAGCAGGAAGGGACAGGGGTCTCAGCCCCAGCATTTT	CASRKGQGSQPQHF
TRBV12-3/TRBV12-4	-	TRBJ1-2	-	TGTGCCAGCAGTTCGGACCTAACTGGCTACACCTTC	CASSSDLTGYTF
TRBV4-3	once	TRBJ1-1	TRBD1	TGCGCCAGCAGCCAAGAGACAGGGAGGTCGAGGAACACTGAAGCTTTCTTT	CASSQETGRSRNTEAFF
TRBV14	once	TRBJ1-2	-	TGTGCCAGCAGCCCGTCGTTGGGTTATCAAGGCTACACCTTC	CASSPSLGYQGYTF
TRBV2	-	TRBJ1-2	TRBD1	TGTGCCGGTCGACAGGGGCCGAAGATCGGTGGCTACACCTTC	CAGRQGPKIGGYTF
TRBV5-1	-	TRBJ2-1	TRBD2	TGCGCCAGCAGCCCCGGGCTAGCGGGAGGGAGCTCCTACAATGAGCAGTTCTTC	CASSPGLAGGSSYNEQFF
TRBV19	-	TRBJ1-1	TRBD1	TGTGCCAGTACCCTGGACAGGGGGCGCGTAACTGAAGCTTTCTTT	CASTLDRGRVTEAFF
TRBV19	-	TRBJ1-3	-	TGTGCCAGTAGTATTAAACGAAATTTCTATCCGGGACAAAGCTCTGGAAACACCATATATTTT	CASSIKRNFYPGQSSGNTIYF
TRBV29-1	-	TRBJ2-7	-	TGCAGCGTTGTGTTCCCAGGGGCCGAGCAGTACTTC	CSVVFPGAEQYF
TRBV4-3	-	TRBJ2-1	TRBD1	TGCGCCAGCAGCCAAGCACATGGGGACAGGGCTCCTTCCTACAATGAGCAGTTCTTC	CASSQAHGDRAPSYNEQFF
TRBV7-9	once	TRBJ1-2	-	TGTGCCAGCAGCTCTCCGGACAAATATGGCTACACCTTC	CASSSPDKYGYTF
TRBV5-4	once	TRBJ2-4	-	TGTGCCAGCAGCCCCGGGACAACTCTTTCAACCGCCAAAAACATTCAGTACTTC	CASSPGTTLSTAKNIQYF
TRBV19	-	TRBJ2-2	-	TGTGCCAGTACAGGTGGGGGGTCCGGGGAGCTGTTTTTT	CASTGGGSGELFF
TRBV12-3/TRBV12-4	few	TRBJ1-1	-	TGTGCCAGCGGGCCCGGACAAGGCGCTGAAGCTTTCTTT	CASGPGQGAEAFF
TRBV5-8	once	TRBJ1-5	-	TGTGCCAGCAGCGTTCAATTTAGCAATCAGCCCCAGCATTTT	CASSVQFSNQPQHF
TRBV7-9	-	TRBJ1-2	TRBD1	TGTGCCAGCAGCTTGAGTCAGGGGGCTAACTATGGCTACACCTTC	CASSLSQGANYGYTF
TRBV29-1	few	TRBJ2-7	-	TGCAGCGTTGAGGACTCGGGACGGAAAACTTTAGAGCAGTACTTC	CSVEDSGRKTLEQYF
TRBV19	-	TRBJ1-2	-	TGTGCCAGTAGTATTCTAGGGGACTATGGCTACACCTTC	CASSILGDYGYTF
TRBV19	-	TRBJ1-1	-	TGTGCCAGTAGCTATGGGGGCCGGAACACTGAAGCTTTCTTT	CASSYGGRNTEAFF
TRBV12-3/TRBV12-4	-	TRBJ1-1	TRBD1	TGTGCCAGCAGGACAGGGGGAAGAAGGAAAGCTTTCTTT	CASRTGGRRKAFF
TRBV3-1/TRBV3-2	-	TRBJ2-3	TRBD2	TGTGCCAGCAGCCGGGGAACCTTTCGACTAGCGGAGAACACAGATACGCAGTATTTT	CASSRGTFRLAENTDTQYF
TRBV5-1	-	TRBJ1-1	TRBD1	TGCGCCAGCAGCTTAGACAGGGGGAACACTGAAGCTTTCTTT	CASSLDRGNTEAFF
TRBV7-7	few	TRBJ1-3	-	TGTGCCAGCAGCTTAGAGCACAGCCCTGGAAACACCATATATTTT	CASSLEHSPGNTIYF
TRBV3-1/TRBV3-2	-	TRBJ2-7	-	TGTGCCAGCAGCCATGGCGGCAGGAGAGGAGAGCAGTACTTC	CASSHGGRRGEQYF
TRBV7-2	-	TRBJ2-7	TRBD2	TGTGCCAGCAGCCAAATGGGGGGGAACCACGAGCAGTACTTC	CASSQMGGNHEQYF
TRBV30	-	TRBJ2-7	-	TGTGCCTGGAGTGTACAGGAAGGGGGCGAGCAGTACTTC	CAWSVQEGGEQYF
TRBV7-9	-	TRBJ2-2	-	TGTGCCTTCGCTCAATCAATCTCGAACACCGGGGAGCTGTTTTTT	CAFAQSISNTGELFF
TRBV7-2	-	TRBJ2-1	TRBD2	TGTGTCAGCAGGGCTAGCGGGTATGCGATCTACAATGAGCAGTTCTTC	CVSRASGYAIYNEQFF
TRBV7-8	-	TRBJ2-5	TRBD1	TGTGCCAGCAGCTTAGGACAGGGGGTCGTTGTGGCCCAGTACTTC	CASSLGQGVVVAQYF
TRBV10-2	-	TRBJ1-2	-	TGCGCCAGCAGTGACCCGGGACGGCTCTATGGCTACACCTTC	CASSDPGRLYGYTF
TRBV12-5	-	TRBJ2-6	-	TGTGCTAGTGGTTTGTCGACAGGCTCTGGGGCCAACGTCCTGACTTTC	CASGLSTGSGANVLTF
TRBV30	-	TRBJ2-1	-	TGTGCCTTCGCCTACAATGAGCAGTTCTTC	CAFAYNEQFF
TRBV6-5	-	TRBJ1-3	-	TGTGCCAGCAGTTACTCGAAGCAGGGCGGAAACACCATATATTTT	CASSYSKQGGNTIYF
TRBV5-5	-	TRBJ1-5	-	TGTGCCAGCAGCTTGGAGGGTTCTCCCCCCAATCAGCCCCAGCATTTT	CASSLEGSPPNQPQHF
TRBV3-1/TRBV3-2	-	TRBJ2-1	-	TGTGCCAGCAGCCAAGGGCTGGCGTACAATGAGCAGTTCTTC	CASSQGLAYNEQFF
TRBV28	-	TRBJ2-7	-	TGTGCCAGCAGTCAGGGACGTGTGGAGCAGTACTTC	CASSQGRVEQYF
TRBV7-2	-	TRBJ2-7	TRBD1	TGTGCCAGCAGCATCCCAGGGGGTGGGCGGGAGCAGTACTTC	CASSIPGGGREQYF
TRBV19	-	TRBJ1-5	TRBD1	TGTGCCAGTAGTACGGCCAGGGGGCCTCTCGGCAATCAGCCCCAGCATTTT	CASSTARGPLGNQPQHF
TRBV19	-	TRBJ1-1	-	TGTGCCAGTACCCCGCCCAAGGCCGGGGACACTGAAGCTTTCTTT	CASTPPKAGDTEAFF
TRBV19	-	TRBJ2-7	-	TGTGCCAGTAGTCCCACCGGGACCCCGATTTCCTACGAGCAGTACTTC	CASSPTGTPISYEQYF
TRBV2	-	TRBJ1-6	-	TGTGCCAGCAGTAGAGAAGCGAATAGAAATTCACCCCTCCACTTT	CASSREANRNSPLHF
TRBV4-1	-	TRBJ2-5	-	TGCGCCAGCAGCCAAGATGCTGTTTGGAGTCAAGAGACCCAGTACTTC	CASSQDAVWSQETQYF
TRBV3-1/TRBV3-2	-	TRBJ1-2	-	TGTGCCAGCAGCCAAGACAGATATAACTATGGCTACACCTTC	CASSQDRYNYGYTF
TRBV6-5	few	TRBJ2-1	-	TGTGCCAGCAGTCCCCCGGGATCCCTGGTCAATGAGCAGTTCTTC	CASSPPGSLVNEQFF
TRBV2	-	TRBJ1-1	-	TGTGCCAGCCATACCACCATACCATACGGGAAGAACACTGAAGCTTTCTTT	CASHTTIPYGKNTEAFF
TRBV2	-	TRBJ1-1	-	TGTGCCAGCAGTAACCAAGTCATGAACACTGAAGCTTTCTTT	CASSNQVMNTEAFF
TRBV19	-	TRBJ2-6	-	TGTGCCAGTACGAGGGGCTCTGGGGCCAACGTCCTGACTTTC	CASTRGSGANVLTF
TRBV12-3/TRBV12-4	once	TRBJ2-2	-	TGTGCCAGCAGTTTGCGAGCCCCCGGGGAGCTGTTTTTT	CASSLRAPGELFF
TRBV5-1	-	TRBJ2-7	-	TGCGCCAGCAGCTTGGTCCGAACAGCCGAGCAGTACTTC	CASSLVRTAEQYF
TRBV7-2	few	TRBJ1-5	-	TGTGCCAGCAGCTTAGGCGGGGTTAGCAATCAGCCCCAGCATTTT	CASSLGGVSNQPQHF